The T cell receptor beta chain described here comes from a study of blood T cell repertoires in COVID-19 (dated by TCRdb to about 2020). Regarding the complete study: Collaborator samples came from the United States, Italy and Spain and covered acute and convalescent phases of COVID-19. The material from the prospective study consisted of cDNA or gDNA derived from T cells, B-cell-depleted T cells, or PBMCs. Subjects who had been exposed to COVID-19, were actively infected with it, or had recovered from it provided the deeply sampled blood TCRbeta repertoires that made up the dataset. The repertoires were made available in a free public database intended to serve as a resource for research on the immune response to SARS-CoV-2. Samples came from the ongoing ImmuneRACE study (first 160 participants) plus 1,254 subjects from 6 global collaborators. The sample metadata nearly always contained a de-identified subject ID, COVID-19 status, age in years and sex. Where available, HLA class I and class II types were taken from metadata supplied by the sample provider and were not determined by assay-based typing.

The paper's findings and limits, for the study overall: The amount of clinical and demographic metadata varied by source and participant and was provided uncurated.

Another Seattle source contributed samples from volunteer blood donors who had recovered from COVID-19. Each collaborating institution followed its own protocols to collect whole blood in K2EDTA tubes. For TCRbeta analysis, collaborators shipped samples as frozen whole blood, isolated PBMCs, or DNA extracted from either of those sample types. As concerns this clone: There is no known antigen for this receptor. There are no base qualities to consult, and no much larger clone falls within one base.

TCRbeta CDR3 regions were amplified from genomic DNA by means of the immunoSEQ Assay, a bias-controlled multiplex PCR. The original methods were these. Nucleated cell counts per sample were estimated from amplification of reference gene primers within the assay. Sequence reads were collapsed and filtered to measure the absolute abundance of every unique TCRbeta CDR3 rearrangement. For each sample, productive Simpson clonality was calculated by taking the square root of Simpson's diversity index across productive rearrangements. Imported from immuneACCESS, the table was reduced by TCRdb to in-frame sequences with V and J called. These copies leave out some clones; in studies compared against another copy, an unresolved V gene accounts for under half, and the cause of the remainder is not known. The V and J calls and clone size are taken from that table; D and trimming were inferred from the DNA. This sample has 210,000 or so clones in its table, and about 85% of those were observed once. Together, the top ten hold 12% of the sample.

CDR1 MGHRA and CDR2 YSYEKL were looked up in the germline V gene. Trimming costs V 1 base and J 4 bases, and their ends lie 8 bases apart. Its CDR3 holds 13 amino acids, cysteine through phenylalanine. The retained sequence is limited to the CDR3, 39 bases, with the frame set at the first base. This TCR was sampled from a woman aged 18-30 years who had recovered from COVID-19. This sequence uses TRBV4-1 and TRBJ2-7, and perhaps TRBD2 as D gene, on 5 matching bases. Sequencing was carried out using peripheral blood. Here is the DNA: TGCGCCAGCAGCCAAGCTCGGGGTTACGAGCAGTACTTC. This encodes CASSQARGYEQYF.